Here is one T cell receptor (beta chain) with its context. Its antigen is as yet unknown. CDR1 MNHEY and CDR2 SMNVEV come from the germline V gene (reference sequence). The length of the CDR3 is 13 residues. Trimming cost V 7 bases and J 4 bases, with 14 bases left between them. These data come from a study of CD8 T cells in ankylosing spondylitis. Study observations and caveats: For ankylosing spondylitis blood, a TCR beta motif of 7 or 8 highly homologous variants appeared characteristic. Past studies reported some motif variants in reactive arthritis synovial fluid and blood. Disease-linked clones displayed a CD8+ phenotype and appeared relatively rarely in peripheral blood. There was reportedly significant enrichment of clones that were disease-linked in matched ankylosing spondylitis synovial fluid.

Scientists made TCR beta libraries using quantitative 5'-RACE with molecular barcodes. A single record per CDR3 protein comes from TCRdb applying MiXCR to the 5' RACE reads. The sample contains a few hundred thousand distinct CDR3 sequences, more than 20% of which appear only once. The sequenced sample was blood, either unsorted or a sorted T cell fraction (not recorded which). The V gene is TRBV27, the J gene TRBJ2-7; D is ambiguous. The TCR originated in a male donor with ankylosing spondylitis. This chain's CDR3 is CASKRSNFYEQYF. CDR3 in DNA: TGTGCCAGCAAACGAAGTAACTTTTACGAGCAGTACTTC.